The present T cell receptor (beta chain) was sequenced within a study of cytomegalovirus exposure and HLA in healthy donors. Broader study findings: Subsequent analysis showed first-cohort TCR clusters tending to co-occur in some 110 validation repertoires. Associated with cytomegalovirus, according to the listing, were 164 TCR beta chains. The CMV antigen specificity of three CMV-associated chains was confirmed through in vitro analysis.

The count of this clone is one. The antigen is not known. The J segment lost 4 bases and the V segment lost 3 bases, leaving 10 bases of the junction unmatched. This CDR3 comprises 17 residues. Germline V lookup: CDR1 LGHNA, CDR2 YNFKEQ. Measured with immunoSEQ multiplex PCR; TCRdb has only the in-frame clones, and not every one. The top ten clones hold about 7.8% of a sample with some 50,000 clones, 94% of them seen once. Sequencing was done on a sample of PBMCs. The sequence came from a woman aged 18 to 35 in good health and CMV-seropositive. The genes are TRBV4-2 and TRBJ2-3; 10 bases are shared with TRBD2. The CDR3 here is CASSQDPSGSQADTQYF. The CDR3, as DNA: TGTGCCAGCAGCCAGGACCCTAGCGGGAGTCAGGCAGATACGCAGTATTTT.